This T cell receptor (beta chain) comes out of a study of blood T cell repertoires in COVID-19. Study details: COVID-19 samples collected from the United States, Italy and Spain covered acute and convalescent phases.

This clone was seen a handful of times. Trimming took 4 bases from V and 3 from J; bases not matched to a gene: 12. This CDR3 region has 17 residues. Germline values: CDR1 LGHNT, CDR2 FRNRAP. As handled by the study authors: Amplifying reference gene primers gave estimates of nucleated cell counts. TCRdb's copy holds only in-frame clones and misses some; the assay was immunoSEQ multiplex PCR. V, J and clone size derive from that table, while D and trimming were established from the DNA sequence. The data contain fewer than 300,000 clones, roughly 85% of them seen just once; the ten biggest clones take up approximately 5%. The age range of participants was 18 to 89 years, with residence in about two dozen US areas. Grouping used clinical history reported by participants in a survey and questionnaire.

The V gene is TRBV12-5, the J gene TRBJ2-1; TRBD2 matches at 7 bases. The TCR was taken from a man aged 35 to 55 who had been exposed to COVID-19. Sequencing used PBMCs or T cells enriched from blood (not recorded which). CDR3 loop: CASGSPRLADDYNEQFF. The CDR3 region has the DNA TGTGCTAGTGGTTCCCCGAGGCTAGCGGACGACTACAATGAGCAGTTCTTC.